The entry below gives a single TCR beta chain sequence along with its context. No antigen is known for it. This sample was taken from a study of T cell responses to AZD1222 COVID-19 vaccine. Overall study results and limits: None of the repertoires were sampled until the peak T cell response had passed. Unmutated variant regions are reportedly targeted by nearly half of spike-specific TCRs.

The germline V gene encodes CDR1 MDHEN and CDR2 SYDVKM. The CDR3 runs to 13 residues. V was shortened by 3 bases and J by 5 bases, with 10 bases between the two germline ends. Sequencing used immunoSEQ multiplex PCR; TCRdb keeps in-frame clones, though not all of them. Of 250,000 to 300,000 clones listed, around 93% are singletons. The sample consisted of peripheral blood, taken 28 days after the second AZD1222 dose. The source is an adult who received the AZD1222 COVID-19 vaccine. J is TRBJ1-2 and V is TRBV28; D is ambiguous. CDR3: CASSFTRTYGYTF. The DNA of the CDR3 is TGTGCCAGCAGTTTCACGAGGACGTATGGCTACACCTTC.